Listed below are T cell receptor beta chains from one sample, sequenced in a study of blood T cell repertoires in COVID-19. Clones were sequenced by immunoSEQ multiplex PCR, and TCRdb holds only the in-frame ones, with some missing. The profile shows 200,000 to 250,000 clones, approximately 83% of them singletons. Specimen: PBMCs or T cells enriched from blood (not recorded which). These receptors originate from a middle-aged woman with acute COVID-19. The CDR3 runs from the conserved cysteine through the conserved F or W. A D gene is named only where the DNA matches it firmly. Rows give clone size only sometimes, using once, few, many, or a class for an expanded clone.

D gene,J gene,V gene,CDR3 length,clone size,CDR3 DNA,CDR3 protein
.,TRBJ1-2,TRBV5-5,14,.,TGTGCCAGCAGCTTGGTACAGGGACGGAGTGGCTACACCTTC,CASSLVQGRSGYTF
.,TRBJ1-2,TRBV3-1/TRBV3-2,14,.,TGTGCCAGCAGCCAAATCGGCGGCCTCAATGGCTACACCTTC,CASSQIGGLNGYTF
TRBD1,TRBJ2-2,TRBV14,15,.,TGTGCCAGCAGCCCGCGGACAGGGGTGGTCGGGGAGCTGTTTTTT,CASSPRTGVVGELFF
TRBD1,TRBJ1-1,TRBV18,14,.,TGTGCCAGCTCACCACCGGGACAGGGGGCTCAAGCTTTCTTT,CASSPPGQGAQAFF
.,TRBJ1-5,TRBV19,15,.,TGTGCCAGTAGTATAATAGGGAGTAGCAATCAGCCCCAGCATTTT,CASSIIGSSNQPQHF
.,TRBJ1-1,TRBV11-2,14,.,TGTGCCAGCATCACAGGGTCTATGAACACTGAAGCTTTCTTT,CASITGSMNTEAFF
.,TRBJ1-1,TRBV18,15,.,TGTGCCAGCTCACCTGGAGTTGGGGCGGCCACTGAAGCTTTCTTT,CASSPGVGAATEAFF
.,TRBJ2-2,TRBV7-6,15,few,TGTGCCAGCAGATCACAGAGAATGAACACCGGGGAGCTGTTTTTT,CASRSQRMNTGELFF
TRBD1,TRBJ1-4,TRBV5-4,13,few,TGTGCCAGCAGCTTGGACAGGGGGGAAAAACTGTTTTTT,CASSLDRGEKLFF
.,TRBJ2-3,TRBV7-3,14,once,TGTGCCAGCAGCTTATCCGCCCGCCAGGGTACGCAGTATTTT,CASSLSARQGTQYF
.,TRBJ1-5,TRBV4-1,13,.,TGCGCCAGCAGCCCACAAAGCAATCAGCCCCAGCATTTT,CASSPQSNQPQHF
TRBD2,TRBJ2-1,TRBV5-1,17,.,TGCGCCAGCAGCTTTTCGCTAGCGGGGGGGCCGGGGAATGAGCAGTTCTTC,CASSFSLAGGPGNEQFF
TRBD1,TRBJ2-2,TRBV11-2,14,.,TGTGCCAGCAGCTTCAACAGGGGTGCCGGGGAGCTGTTTTTT,CASSFNRGAGELFF
.,TRBJ2-1,TRBV11-3,15,.,TGTGCCAGCAGCTTAGGAGGGGGGGGCTGGAATGAGCAGTTCTTC,CASSLGGGGWNEQFF
.,TRBJ1-2,TRBV18,13,.,TGTGCCAGCTCACCTCGCGCACCCTATGGCTACACCTTC,CASSPRAPYGYTF
.,TRBJ2-4,TRBV11-2,15,.,TGTGCCAGCAGCTTCGGGAAGGCCCTGGGAAACATTCAGTACTTC,CASSFGKALGNIQYF
TRBD1,TRBJ1-2,TRBV14,12,.,TGTGCCAGCGACAGGGGCGGCTATGGCTACACCTTC,CASDRGGYGYTF
.,TRBJ1-2,TRBV7-9,14,.,TGTGCCAGCAGCTTCCGGGACAAGTTGGATGGCTACACCTTC,CASSFRDKLDGYTF
TRBD2,TRBJ2-7,TRBV11-2,13,.,TGTGCCAGCAGCTTCGGGGGGACCTACGAGCAGTACTTC,CASSFGGTYEQYF
TRBD1,TRBJ2-5,TRBV29-1,13,.,TGCAGCGTTCACAGGGGATTCCAAGAGACCCAGTACTTC,CSVHRGFQETQYF
.,TRBJ2-1,TRBV15,15,.,TGTGCCACCAGCAGTGCTAGCGTTAGTAGAGATGAGCAGTTCTTC,CATSSASVSRDEQFF
.,TRBJ1-2,TRBV24-1,13,.,TGTGCCACCAGTGGCGACACGTACTATGGCTACACCTTC,CATSGDTYYGYTF
.,TRBJ1-5,TRBV12-3/TRBV12-4,12,.,TGTGCCAGCAGTCGCGGGGCTCAGCCCCAGCATTTT,CASSRGAQPQHF
.,TRBJ1-3,TRBV6-5,15,.,TGTGCCAGCAGCAGACTCCAGAGCTCTGGAAACACCATATATTTT,CASSRLQSSGNTIYF
TRBD2,TRBJ2-1,TRBV5-1,18,.,TGCGCCAGCACCACCGGACTAGCGGGAGTGAGCTCCTACAATGAGCAGTTCTTC,CASTTGLAGVSSYNEQFF
.,TRBJ1-5,TRBV28,13,.,TGTGCCAGCAGTCGTGGACAACATCAGCCCCAGCATTTT,CASSRGQHQPQHF
TRBD1,TRBJ1-2,TRBV5-4,17,few,TGTGCCAGCAGCTTGGAGACTAATAGGCAGGGGGACCGGGGCTACACCTTC,CASSLETNRQGDRGYTF
.,TRBJ2-7,TRBV27,14,.,TGTGCCAGCAGTTCACAGGGCCCCCCCATCGAGCAGTACTTC,CASSSQGPPIEQYF
.,TRBJ1-3,TRBV19,15,.,TGTGCCAGTGGTTCGCGGGGGGGAACTGGAAACACCATATATTTT,CASGSRGGTGNTIYF
.,TRBJ1-5,TRBV6-1,15,.,TGTGCCAGCAGTGAAGTCGGGGGGAGCAATCAGCCCCAGCATTTT,CASSEVGGSNQPQHF
TRBD2,TRBJ2-5,TRBV7-2,16,.,TGTGCCAGCAGCTCCCATATCGGGGGGGGTAGAGAGACCCAGTACTTC,CASSSHIGGGRETQYF
.,TRBJ1-2,TRBV4-2,14,.,TGTGCCAGCAGCCAAGATCGAGGAGCGGGGAGTAAGACCTTC,CASSQDRGAGSKTF
.,TRBJ2-5,TRBV9,14,.,TGTGCCAGCAGCGCGGGACCGGAAGGGGGGACCCAGTACTTC,CASSAGPEGGTQYF
.,TRBJ1-1,TRBV12-3/TRBV12-4,13,.,TGTGCCAGCAGGATTACGGGAAACACTGAAGCTTTCTTT,CASRITGNTEAFF
.,TRBJ2-7,TRBV27,14,.,TGTGCCAGCGCCTGGAGTTCTTCCACCTACGAGCAGTACTTC,CASAWSSSTYEQYF
TRBD1,TRBJ1-5,TRBV11-2,15,.,TGTGCCAGCAGCTTAGGGACAGGGGAAAATCAGCCCCAGCATTTT,CASSLGTGENQPQHF
.,TRBJ1-2,TRBV7-2,15,few,TGTGCCAGCAGCTTAGGGAGGGGAGACTACTATGGCTACACCTTC,CASSLGRGDYYGYTF